These 15 T cell receptor beta chains came from one sample sequenced in a study of T cells in women clearing cervical HPV infection. The protocol was immunoSEQ multiplex PCR, while the TCRdb copy is restricted to in-frame clones and leaves out a portion. The sample holds around 20,000 clones. The material sequenced was blood buffy coat. These receptors were taken from a woman aged 18-70 years with a cervical HPV16 infection that either progressed to CIN3+ or cleared (not recorded which).

Concerning this clone itself: The CDR3 is cut off 3 residues early in the read; its end comes from the germline J gene. The V call is TRBV7-3, the J call TRBJ2-1, with D perhaps matching TRBD2 (6 bases). The CDR3 sequence is 15 residues long. CDR1 and CDR2 (germline): SGHTA, FQGTGA. Trimming removed 4 bases from V and 4 bases from J, with 14 bases in between. CDR3 bases read: TGTGCCAGCAGCTCCGGGGGTTACGGTTACAATGAG. Encoded protein: CASSSGGYGYNE. The whole CDR3 sequence is CASSSGGYGYNEQFF.

In regard to this clone: The CDR3 end is not reached by the read, which stops 3 residues before it; the germline J gene fills it in. The V gene is TRBV7-9, the J gene TRBJ1-1; 8 bases are shared with TRBD1. The V segment lost 4 bases and the J segment 5 bases; nucleotides outside the gene matches: 9. CDR1 and CDR2 from the germline V gene are SEHNR and FQNEAQ (reference sequence). This CDR3 region has 15 residues. The DNA read from the CDR3 is TGTGCCAGCAGCTCGCGGACAGGGAAAAATACTGAA. Protein sequence: CASSSRTGKNTE. The CDR3 in its entirety is CASSSRTGKNTEAFF.

Worth noting for this clone: The read ends 3 residues before the CDR3 terminus; that terminus is restored from the germline J gene. The chain combines TRBV7-6 with TRBJ2-3; 9 bases are a match to TRBD2. CDR3 length: 15 amino acids. Per the germline V gene, CDR1 is SGHVS and CDR2 is FNYEAQ. The sequenced CDR3 bases are TGTGCCAGCAGTTCCGTAGCTAGCGGGGTGGAGACG. Protein product: CASSSVASGVET. In full, the CDR3 reads CASSSVASGVETQYF.

The CDR3 loop is CASSLEAGLAAEAFF. Partial CDR3 DNA: TGTGCCAGCAGCTTAGAGGCGGGACTGGCGGCTGAA. The chain joins TRBV11-2 to TRBJ1-1; D is perhaps TRBD1 (5 bases). The missing CDR3 end, 3 residues past where the read stops, is filled in from the germline J gene. V was pared by 0 bases and J by 6 bases, with 14 bases between. Germline V gene lookup returns CDR1 SGHAT and CDR2 FQNNGV. The CDR3 spans 15 residues.

Turning to this clone: The CDR3 extends 3 residues past the end of the read, so its final part is completed from the germline J gene. This chain connects TRBV6-1 to TRBJ2-2; a weak D match, TRBD1 (6 bases). This CDR3 is built from 15 residues. The V end lost 4 bases, the J end lost 0 bases, and 9 bases lay between the germline ends. Looked up from germline, CDR1 is MNHNS and CDR2 is SASEGT. Partial CDR3 DNA: TGTGCCAGCAGTGCCGGGACATCGAACACCGGGGAG. This sequence encodes CASSAGTSNTGE. The CDR3, in full, reads CASSAGTSNTGELFF.

The CDR3 here is CASSLGTGRVQTQYF. CDR3 bases read: TGCGCCAGCAGCTTGGGGACAGGGCGAGTGCAGACG. The chain is built from TRBV5-1 and TRBJ2-3; 8 bases align to TRBD1. The read finishes 3 residues shy of the CDR3 end, and the germline J gene is used to complete it. The CDR3 loop spans 15 amino acids. Germline V gives CDR1 SGHRS, CDR2 YFSETQ.

A note on this clone: The sequence runs out 3 residues before the end of the CDR3; the remainder is reconstructed from the germline J gene. The chain recombines TRBV7-9 with TRBJ1-1; 10 nucleotides agree with TRBD1. Germline V lookup: CDR1 SEHNR, CDR2 FQNEAQ (reference sequence). The CDR3 runs 14 residues. Losses at the gene ends were 3 bases for V and 4 bases for J; bases not matched to a gene: 2. Partial CDR3 DNA: TGTGCCAGCAGCTTGGACAGGGGGGTCACTGAA. Its protein is CASSLDRGVTE. The CDR3, in full, reads CASSLDRGVTEAFF.

Turning to this clone: The CDR3 goes on 3 residues after the read ends, and that part is filled in from the germline J gene. This rearrangement joins TRBV5-6 to TRBJ2-3; D might be TRBD1 (5 bases). Germline lookup yields CDR1 SGHDT and CDR2 YYEEEE. V was trimmed by 2 bases and J by 2 bases, leaving 12 bases between them. This CDR3 has 15 residues. CDR3: CASSLWGRATDTQYF. The covered CDR3 bases are TGTGCCAGCAGCTTATGGGGCAGAGCCACAGATACG.

The CDR3 spells CASREGVYEQYF. The CDR3 DNA, read in part, is TGTGCCAGCAGGGAGGGGGTCTACGAG. This chain joins TRBV2 and TRBJ2-7, with D perhaps TRBD1 or TRBD2 (6 bases each). The sequence runs out 3 residues before the end of the CDR3; the remainder is reconstructed from the germline J gene. This CDR3 spans 12 amino acids. Deletions cut 6 bases from V and 3 bases from J, with 9 bases between. CDR1 is SNHLY and CDR2 is FYNNEI in the germline V gene.

On this clone itself: The read ends 3 residues early relative to the CDR3; the germline J gene fills the gap. The chain is built from TRBV7-8 and TRBJ2-5, with TRBD2 identical over 10 bases. CDR3 size: 16 residues. J gave up 1 base and V 4 bases, and 6 bases lay outside the gene matches. Looked up from germline, CDR1 is SGHVS and CDR2 is FQNEAQ. The CDR3 reads CASSSGLASPQETQYF. CDR3 bases read: TGTGCCAGCAGCTCGGGACTAGCGAGCCCCCAAGAGACC.

Points on this clone: Read data end 3 residues before the CDR3 end; the end is taken from the germline J gene. The rearrangement joins TRBV20-1 to TRBJ2-2, with D maybe TRBD1 (6 bases). CDR3 size: 13 residues. Looked up from germline, CDR1 is DFQATT and CDR2 is SNEGSKA (reference sequence). V dropped 5 bases and J dropped 7 bases, with 14 bases sitting between them. This CDR3 reads CSARRAGVGELFF. The sequenced CDR3 bases are TGCAGTGCTCGTCGGGCAGGGGTCGGGGAG.

A remark on this clone: Read sequence stops 3 residues before the CDR3 end, and the germline J gene provides the missing end. This chain connects TRBV30 to TRBJ2-6; D may be TRBD1 (5 bases). V dropped 0 bases and J dropped 0 bases, with 12 bases sitting between them. The CDR3 contains 17 residues. Germline V lookup: CDR1 GTSNPN, CDR2 SVGIG (reference sequence). CDR3 bases read: TGTGCCTGGAGTGTGAGCAGGACAAGCTCTGGGGCCAACGTC. Amino acids: CAWSVSRTSSGANV. The entire CDR3 protein reads CAWSVSRTSSGANVLTF.

CDR3 amino acids: CASSYRRASTDTQYF. The CDR3 bases that were read are TGTGCCAGCAGTTACCGGCGGGCTAGCACAGATACG. J is TRBJ2-3 and V is TRBV6-2 or TRBV6-3, with D tentatively TRBD2 (5 bases). With the read ending 3 residues before the CDR3 end, the germline J gene is used to fill in that end. The CDR3 spans 15 residues. Germline lookup yields CDR1 MNHEY and CDR2 SVGEGT. V gave up 2 bases and J gave up 0 bases, with 9 bases separating them.

As to this clone: The CDR3 end lies 3 residues beyond the end of the read and is filled in from the germline J gene. This chain links TRBV5-4 with TRBJ2-5; D unresolved. The V and J ends lost 1 base and 7 bases respectively, with 5 bases between them. Germline V gene sequence: CDR1 SGHNT, CDR2 YYREEE (reference sequence). This CDR3 has 11 residues. The sequenced part of the CDR3 DNA is TGTGCCAGCAGCTTGAAAGGGACC. Translation: CASSLKGT. The whole CDR3 is CASSLKGTQYF.

As concerns this clone: From the germline J gene comes the end of the CDR3, since the read stops 3 residues before it. The chain carries TRBV7-9 and TRBJ2-1, with D perhaps matching TRBD2 (5 bases). The CDR3 covers 15 residues. Germline V gene sequence: CDR1 SEHNR, CDR2 FQNEAQ (reference sequence). The germline V and J ends were trimmed by 3 bases and 9 bases, with 18 bases remaining between them. CDR3 DNA, as far as it was read: TGTGCCAGCAGCTTTTCCGGGGTCCTTACTGGTGAG. It specifies CASSFSGVLTGE. From start to end, the CDR3 is CASSFSGVLTGEQFF.